Listed here are 13 T cell receptor beta chains from one sample, sequenced in a study of T cells in Graves' hyperthyroidism and ophthalmopathy. RNA transcripts yielded amplified TCR beta CDR3 regions. Carried out on the TCR CDR3, a first-round RT-PCR used the HTBI primer set. TCRdb reprocessed the multiplex PCR reads with MiXCR, giving one entry per CDR3 protein. Of about 410,000 distinct CDR3 sequences in the sample, roughly 14% are singletons; the top ten hold 13%. The sample was blood. These receptors were obtained from a young man with Graves' ophthalmopathy.

This clonotype was seen a handful of times. The chain uses TRBV6-2 or TRBV6-3 and TRBJ2-3; 7 nucleotides align to TRBD2. CDR3 length: 15 amino acids. The germline CDR1 and CDR2 sequences are MNHEY and SVGEGT. With V trimmed by 8 bases and J by 2 bases, 10 bases remained unmatched. CDR3 amino acids: CASLSAGEYTDTQYF. The CDR3 DNA is TGTGCCAGCCTCTCTGCGGGAGAATACACAGATACGCAGTATTTT.

This clonotype was detected many times. This rearrangement joins TRBV12-3 or TRBV12-4 to TRBJ2-1; no clear D gene. The CDR3 contains 12 residues. Trimming removed 4 bases at V and 9 bases at J, with 10 bases between. The DNA for the CDR3 is TGTGCCAGCAGTTGGGCCCCGGTTGAGCAGTTCTTC. This codes for CASSWAPVEQFF.

This clonotype appeared many times. The rearrangement uses TRBV6-1 and TRBJ1-1, with 10 bases identical to TRBD1. This CDR3 region has 16 residues. Germline CDR1 and CDR2: MNHNS and SASEGT. V lost 5 bases to trimming and J lost 4 bases; unmatched junction nucleotides: 10. The CDR3 spells CASSSIGQGGATEAFF. The CDR3 DNA sequence: TGTGCCAGCAGTTCTATAGGACAGGGGGGGGCCACTGAAGCTTTCTTT.

This clonotype was observed many times. The chain uses TRBV20-1 and TRBJ1-4; 7 bases line up with TRBD1. The CDR3 runs to 14 residues. Germline values: CDR1 DFQATT, CDR2 SNEGSKA (reference sequence). J lost 8 bases, V lost 5 bases, and 11 bases had no gene match. CDR3 nucleotides: TGCAGTGCTGGCGGGACAGCCGAAGGGGAAAAACTGTTTTTT. Translated, it gives CSAGGTAEGEKLFF.

Details on this clonotype: A single base separates this from a much larger clone, so it may be a read error. J is TRBJ2-6 and V is TRBV2; the D gene is possibly TRBD2 (6 bases). CDR1 and CDR2 (germline): SNHLY, FYNNEI. The CDR3 contains 16 residues. This CDR3 reads CASSYGGASGANFLTF. The CDR3 nucleotides read TGTGCCAGCAGTTACGGCGGGGCCTCTGGGGCCAACTTCCTGACTTTC.

The rearrangement uses TRBV6-2 or TRBV6-3 and TRBJ2-3; weak D call: TRBD1 (5 bases). This CDR3 is 12 amino acids long. Looked up from germline, CDR1 is MNHEY and CDR2 is SVGEGT. V gave up 8 bases and J gave up 1 base, with 7 bases separating them. CDR3 protein: CASGARTDTQYF. As DNA, the CDR3 is TGTGCCAGCGGGGCGCGCACAGATACGCAGTATTTT.

Concerning this clonotype itself: It may be a read error: a sequence one base away is much more abundant. V usage is TRBV27 and J usage is TRBJ2-3; 12 bases agree with TRBD1. The CDR3 is 19 amino acids. The ends lost 2 bases at V and 6 bases at J; junction bases unmatched: 15. CDR1 and CDR2 from the germline V gene are MNHEY and SMNVEV (reference sequence). As DNA, the CDR3 is TGTGCCAGCAGTTTACCCCCCGGGACAGGGGGCGTCCCAAGGGATACGCAGTATTTT. Residues: CASSLPPGTGGVPRDTQYF.

This clonotype was seen many times. The J gene is TRBJ2-7, the V gene TRBV5-1, with D perhaps matching TRBD1 (5 bases). The CDR3 is 12 amino acids. V lost 2 bases to trimming and J lost 5 bases, with 8 bases between them. The V gene's germline CDR1 is SGHRS and CDR2 YFSETQ. The chain's CDR3 is CASSFDSHEQYF. CDR3 DNA sequence: TGCGCCAGCAGCTTCGACAGCCACGAGCAGTACTTC.

This clonotype was seen a single time. The gene calls are TRBV27 and TRBJ2-1; 8 bases line up with TRBD2. Germline CDR1 reads MNHEY; CDR2 reads SMNVEV (reference sequence). The CDR3 is 16 residues long. Trimming removed 5 bases from V and 2 bases from J; junction bases left unmatched: 8. This CDR3 reads CASSTLPGLAYNEQFF. The CDR3 bases are TGTGCCAGCAGTACACTACCGGGACTAGCCTACAATGAGCAGTTCTTC.

This clonotype turned up a few times. The rearrangement links TRBV6-5 to TRBJ2-7; no firm D call. Germline-derived CDR1 and CDR2 are MNHEY and SVGAGI. CDR3 length: 16 amino acids. Trimming pared 0 bases from V and 3 bases from J, leaving 15 bases between. The DNA for the CDR3 is TGTGCCAGCAGTTACTCGGGTGAAGTGTTTCGCTACGAGCAGTACTTC. Its translation: CASSYSGEVFRYEQYF.

The chain joins TRBV11-3 to TRBJ2-5, with D tentatively TRBD2 (5 bases). The CDR3 extends over 14 amino acids. V lost 5 bases to trimming and J lost 5 bases, with 15 bases between them. Germline CDR1 is SGHNT and CDR2 is YENEEA. CDR3 amino acids: CASSPGREEETQYF. The CDR3 nucleotides are TGTGCCAGCAGCCCAGGACGGGAAGAGGAGACCCAGTACTTC.

This clonotype has ten or more counts. The chain is built from TRBV27 and TRBJ2-5; D gene ambiguous. With 5 bases removed from V and 0 bases from J, the gap between germline ends came to 4 bases. Germline loops: CDR1 MNHEY, CDR2 SMNVEV (reference sequence). This CDR3 is 12 amino acids long. In nucleotides, the CDR3 is TGTGCCAGCAGTGATAACCAAGAGACCCAGTACTTC. It is translated as CASSDNQETQYF.

J is TRBJ1-3 and V is TRBV7-9; no definite D call. The germline gives CDR1 SEHNR, CDR2 FQNEAQ (reference sequence). This CDR3 contains 14 residues. The ends were cut back, 5 bases at V and 3 bases at J, with 11 bases in the middle. In nucleotides, the CDR3 is TGTGCCAGCAGCGACCCCCCAGGTGGAAACACCATATATTTT. Protein product: CASSDPPGGNTIYF.